The rows below give T cell receptor beta chains drawn from one sample of a study of OX40 agonist ivuxolimab in advanced cancers. Clones were sequenced by immunoSEQ multiplex PCR, and TCRdb holds only the in-frame ones, with some missing. This sample has 60,000 to 100,000 clones, with about 90% found just once. Here the sequenced sample was CD4+ or CD8+ T cells sorted from blood, taken in a trial of the OX40 agonist ivuxolimab. Every receptor here comes from an adult with an advanced solid tumor such as melanoma, head and neck, liver or kidney cancer. Each CDR3 is given with its conserved first and last residue. D genes are given only for firm matches. The size field is filled for only some rows; it gives once, few, many or a size class.

j_call | clone_size | v_call | d_call | cdr3_length | cdr3_aa | cdr3_nt
TRBJ2-7 | - | TRBV19 | - | 13 | CASSITGSDEQYF | TGTGCCAGTAGTATAACCGGGAGCGACGAGCAGTACTTC
TRBJ1-2 | - | TRBV5-1 | TRBD1 | 17 | CASSLAAGQGGDDGYTF | TGCGCCAGCAGCTTGGCCGCCGGACAGGGGGGTGATGATGGCTACACCTTC
TRBJ2-3 | - | TRBV15 | - | 13 | CATSRESAGTQYF | TGTGCCACCAGCAGAGAAAGTGCGGGAACCCAGTATTTT
TRBJ2-3 | - | TRBV6-4 | - | 13 | CASSPETRGTQYF | TGTGCCAGCAGTCCCGAAACTCGCGGTACGCAGTATTTT
TRBJ1-5 | - | TRBV18 | - | 15 | CASSLRVDEGQPQHF | TGTGCCAGCTCACTAAGGGTCGACGAGGGTCAGCCCCAGCATTTT
TRBJ2-7 | - | TRBV2 | - | 13 | CASSETGRGEQYF | TGTGCCAGCAGTGAGACGGGGAGAGGCGAGCAGTACTTC
TRBJ2-1 | - | TRBV18 | - | 13 | CASSPPPSHEQFF | TGTGCCAGCTCACCCCCCCCGAGTCATGAGCAGTTCTTC
TRBJ1-2 | - | TRBV30 | - | 14 | CAWSVGGGAAGYTF | TGTGCCTGGAGTGTAGGTGGGGGGGCGGCAGGCTACACCTTC
TRBJ2-7 | - | TRBV5-4 | TRBD2 | 15 | CASSLPSGSVYEQYF | TGTGCCAGCAGCTTGCCTAGCGGGAGTGTCTACGAGCAGTACTTC
TRBJ2-5 | - | TRBV7-9 | - | 17 | CASSSGLTGRYQETQYF | TGTGCCAGCAGCTCCGGCCTTACAGGGAGGTACCAAGAGACCCAGTACTTC
TRBJ2-3 | - | TRBV10-2 | TRBD2 | 17 | CASSEWGSGRSTDTQYF | TGCGCCAGCAGTGAGTGGGGTAGCGGGAGATCTACAGATACGCAGTATTTT
TRBJ1-1 | - | TRBV6-6 | TRBD1 | 15 | CASSYSGGGGTEAFF | TGTGCCAGCAGTTACTCAGGGGGCGGGGGCACTGAAGCTTTCTTT
TRBJ2-5 | once | TRBV30 | - | 13 | CAWNMGGAETQYF | TGTGCCTGGAATATGGGGGGAGCGGAGACCCAGTACTTC
TRBJ2-1 | - | TRBV19 | - | 14 | CASSIDPNDGLPFF | TGTGCCAGTAGTATAGATCCCAACGATGGACTACCGTTCTTC
TRBJ2-7 | - | TRBV11-3 | TRBD1 | 14 | CASRPQGASYEQYF | TGTGCCAGCAGGCCGCAGGGGGCCTCCTACGAGCAGTACTTC
TRBJ2-2 | few | TRBV11-3 | - | 13 | CASSSPHTGELFF | TGTGCCAGCAGCTCCCCCCACACCGGGGAGCTGTTTTTT
TRBJ1-4 | - | TRBV10-3 | - | 16 | CAISESGGATNEKLFF | TGTGCCATCAGTGAGTCGGGCGGAGCAACTAATGAAAAACTGTTTTTT
TRBJ2-2 | - | TRBV18 | TRBD1 | 17 | CASSPGTGSTNTGELFF | TGTGCCAGCTCACCAGGGACAGGGTCAACGAACACCGGGGAGCTGTTTTTT
TRBJ2-6 | - | TRBV9 | TRBD2 | 18 | CASSVYAGGPPGANVLTF | TGTGCCAGCAGCGTATACGCGGGAGGGCCTCCCGGGGCCAACGTCCTGACTTTC
TRBJ1-3 | - | TRBV19 | - | 11 | CATQGGYTIYF | TGTGCCACCCAAGGGGGGTACACCATATATTTT
TRBJ1-2 | - | TRBV18 | - | 13 | CASSQDQVYGYTF | TGTGCCAGCTCACAGGACCAAGTATATGGCTACACCTTC
TRBJ1-2 | - | TRBV7-3 | - | 15 | CASSPQSRLNYGYTF | TGTGCCAGCAGCCCTCAAAGCAGGCTAAACTATGGCTACACCTTC
TRBJ2-7 | - | TRBV7-8 | - | 15 | CASSPWTAEMGEQYF | TGTGCCAGCAGCCCCTGGACGGCGGAAATGGGGGAGCAGTACTTC
TRBJ1-5 | once | TRBV2 | - | 15 | CASSIFGRRNQPQHF | TGTGCCAGCAGTATCTTTGGGAGGCGCAATCAGCCCCAGCATTTT
TRBJ1-2 | - | TRBV7-2 | - | 14 | CASSPDPTDGGYTF | TGTGCCAGCAGCCCCGACCCGACAGACGGGGGCTACACCTTC
TRBJ2-5 | - | TRBV6-5 | - | 14 | CASSYGEGWETQYF | TGTGCCAGCAGTTACGGGGAAGGGTGGGAGACCCAGTACTTC
TRBJ2-7 | - | TRBV5-4 | - | 15 | CASSLPLGGGKEQYF | TGTGCCAGTAGCCTGCCATTGGGGGGAGGAAAAGAGCAGTACTTC
TRBJ2-2 | - | TRBV7-3 | - | 17 | CASSPTGPGLNTGELFF | TGTGCCAGCAGCCCTACCGGGCCGGGACTTAACACCGGGGAGCTGTTTTTT
TRBJ1-5 | once | TRBV11-3 | - | 15 | CASSGRDNYPQPQHF | TGTGCCAGCAGCGGCCGGGACAATTATCCGCAGCCCCAGCATTTT
TRBJ1-1 | - | TRBV7-8 | - | 14 | CASSFPQSRTEAFF | TGTGCCAGCAGCTTCCCGCAGAGCAGGACTGAAGCTTTCTTT
TRBJ2-5 | - | TRBV6-6 | - | 13 | CASSLTAGETQYF | TGTGCCAGCAGCTTGACAGCAGGAGAGACCCAGTACTTC
TRBJ2-4 | - | TRBV7-2 | - | 18 | CASSSRRVIDLAKNIQYF | TGTGCCAGCAGCTCAAGGCGGGTGATAGACCTAGCCAAAAACATTCAGTACTTC
TRBJ2-7 | - | TRBV30 | TRBD2 | 17 | CAWSDSLAGGLAYEQYF | TGTGCCTGGAGTGACAGTCTAGCGGGAGGTCTAGCCTACGAGCAGTACTTC
TRBJ2-7 | - | TRBV15 | - | 15 | CATSRDVTSSYEQYF | TGTGCCACCAGCAGAGATGTTACGAGCTCCTACGAGCAGTACTTC
TRBJ1-4 | - | TRBV11-2 | - | 14 | CASRSAGQYEKLFF | TGTGCCAGCAGATCCGCGGGGCAATATGAAAAACTGTTTTTT
TRBJ1-2 | - | TRBV5-1 | - | 12 | CASSPRGYGYTF | TGCGCCAGCAGCCCTCGTGGCTATGGCTACACCTTC
TRBJ2-7 | few | TRBV2 | - | 13 | CASSYTPGYEQYF | TGTGCCAGCAGTTATACTCCCGGCTACGAGCAGTACTTC
TRBJ2-5 | - | TRBV10-3 | TRBD2 | 12 | CAIRGLEETQYF | TGTGCCATCAGGGGACTAGAGGAGACCCAGTACTTC
TRBJ1-1 | - | TRBV28 | - | 11 | CASTRGSEAFF | TGTGCCAGCACTCGTGGGTCTGAAGCTTTCTTT
TRBJ1-5 | - | TRBV18 | - | 14 | CASSPAGEYQPQHF | TGTGCCAGCTCACCGGCAGGGGAGTACCAGCCCCAGCATTTT